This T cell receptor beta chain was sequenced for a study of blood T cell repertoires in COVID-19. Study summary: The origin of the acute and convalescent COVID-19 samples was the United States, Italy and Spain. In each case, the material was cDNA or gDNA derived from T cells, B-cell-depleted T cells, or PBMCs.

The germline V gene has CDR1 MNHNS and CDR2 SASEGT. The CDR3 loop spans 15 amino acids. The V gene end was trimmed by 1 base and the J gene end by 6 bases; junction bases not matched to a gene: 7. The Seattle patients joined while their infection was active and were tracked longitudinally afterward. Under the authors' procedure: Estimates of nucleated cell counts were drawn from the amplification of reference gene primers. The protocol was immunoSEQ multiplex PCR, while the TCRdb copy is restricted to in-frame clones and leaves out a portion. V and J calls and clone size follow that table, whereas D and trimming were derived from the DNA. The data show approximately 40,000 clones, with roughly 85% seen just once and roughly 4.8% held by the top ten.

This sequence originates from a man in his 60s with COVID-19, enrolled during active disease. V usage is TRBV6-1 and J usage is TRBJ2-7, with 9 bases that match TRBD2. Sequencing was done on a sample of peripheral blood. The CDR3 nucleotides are TGTGCCAGCAGTGAAGGGGGAGCGGGAGGTGGCGAGCAGTACTTC. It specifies CASSEGGAGGGEQYF.